This T cell receptor (beta chain) derives from a study of identical twins (dated by TCRdb to the mid-2010s). In terms of the full investigation: TCR alpha and beta repertoires from monozygotic twins, unrelated adults of various ages and cord blood were deep-sequenced to test whether fetal clonotypes persist. To rule out contamination, replicate twin experiments were performed at different times with different library preparation protocols. General conclusions and limits of the study: Invariant T cells such as MAIT and iNKT could partly confound zero-insertion analyses, though diverse VJ usage argued against this for most clonotypes. Compared with coincidental sharing between unrelated individuals, an excess of low generation-probability sequences was observed among out-of-frame TCR alpha sequences shared between twins. Fewer insertions were carried by abundant cord blood beta clonotypes, a similar but weaker trend appeared in young adult naive repertoires, and no such trend appeared in memory repertoires. Because the same donors could not be followed over many years, conclusions were based on cross-sectional statistical analysis. A weaker excess of twin sharing was found in beta out-of-frame sequences because the signal-to-noise ratio was lowered by fewer shared sequences. In monozygotic twins, out-of-frame TCR alpha sharing was systematically underestimated by recombination models, although the models agreed with sharing between unrelated individuals.

This clonotype was detected many times. Its target antigen remains unknown. It has no much larger one-base neighbor in the sample; base qualities were not kept. A distance of 7 bases separates the germline ends of V and J, which lose 0 bases and 1 base respectively. The CDR3 runs 13 residues from the cysteine to the phenylalanine. The entry retains the CDR3 DNA only, 39 bases that are in frame from base 1. Via the germline V gene (reference sequence), CDR1 is DFQATT and CDR2 SNEGSKA. Library construction relied on 5' RACE. The data were produced on an Illumina HiSeq 2000. Template switching introduced a universal primer binding site; the final cDNA contained a unique molecular identifier, enabling accurate counting of TCR cDNA molecules. Specific primers in the conserved constant-segment region were used to synthesize first-strand cDNA for the TCR alpha and beta chains. Each cDNA library was double barcoded, with a SMART-Mk sample barcode plus Illumina barcodes, to control for contamination. TruSeq adapter sequences along with Illumina sample barcodes were introduced in two successive PCR steps. TCR alpha and beta cDNA libraries were sequenced on the Illumina HiSeq platform with custom primers. The authors' analysis ran thus. MiGEC was used to process raw reads and extract unique molecular identifiers, and MiXCR was used to find CDR3 positions. Recombination models were inferred per individual with the repgenHMM and IGoR tools using an EM algorithm. Shared clonotype analysis was performed with the tcR package in R, normalizing sharing by the product of cloneset sizes. Out-of-frame nonproductive sequences were analyzed to study raw recombination free of thymic and clonal selection effects. TCRdb ran its own pipeline on the public reads, namely fastp trimming at Q25 and MiXCR clone calling, and kept in-frame beta chains. Each record represents a unique CDR3 protein, reported with the most common genes and DNA among its rows. None of the V and J calls come from the authors' own analysis; TCRdb made them. For this sample there are 420,000 or so distinct CDR3 sequences; 15% to 20% appear just once. The ten biggest clones cover about 12% of the sample.

All donors were healthy Caucasians. Three unrelated non-twin adults were also sequenced: a male aged 18 to 30, a male aged 50 to 60 and a female aged 50 to 60. Using Miltenyi CD45RO+ enrichment and human naive T-cell isolation kits, memory (CD45RO+) and naive T cells were isolated from PBMC. This chain is built from TRBV20-1 and TRBJ2-7; there is no confident call for the D gene. Material for sequencing was naive T cells sorted from blood. The cell subset or site label here, explained by the study, means: cells isolated with a human naive T-cell isolation kit. The receptor's source is a man in his fifties in good health. The CDR3 protein: CSARDHVSYEQYF. The base sequence is TGCAGTGCTAGAGATCACGTGTCCTACGAGCAGTACTTC.